These 18 T cell receptor beta chains were all obtained from the same sample, sequenced in a study of vaccination and CD4 T cells after COVID-19. Treatment meaning: roughly ten-day PBMC culture with coronavirus spike peptide pools or control peptides (ViraFEST assay). Once obtained from cultured CD4+ T cells, the DNA was sequenced using the Oncomine TCR Beta short-read assay. Each CDR3 protein gets one entry after TCRdb re-called the PCR reads with MiXCR. The data show approximately 16,000 distinct CDR3 sequences, with over 60% seen just once and around 15% held by the top ten. What these receptors recognize is not known. The specimen sequenced was CD4+ T cells from blood, cultured in vitro. These TCRs come from a human donor who had recovered from COVID-19.

This clonotype qualifies as medium-sized. This chain connects TRBV11-3 to TRBJ2-2, with 7 bases matching TRBD1. In germline, CDR1 is SGHNT, CDR2 YENEEA. V lost 6 bases and J lost 5; bases outside the gene matches: 6. The CDR3 spans 14 residues. In nucleotides, the CDR3 is TGTGCCAGCAGGGGTGGGACAGAGACCGGGGAGCTGTTTTTT. It encodes CASRGGTETGELFF.

J is TRBJ1-2 and V is TRBV20-1; TRBD1 might be the D (5 bases). Germline CDR1 and CDR2: DFQATT and SNEGSKA (reference sequence). CDR3 length: 13 amino acids. Trimming left V 4 bases short and J 5 bases short, with 14 bases between. CDR3 sequence (DNA): TGCAGTGCTACCCCGGCTCAGGGTTATGGCTACACCTTC. Its translation is CSATPAQGYGYTF.

The rearrangement links TRBV24-1 to TRBJ2-3; TRBD2 matches at 9 bases. Germline lookup yields CDR1 KGHDR and CDR2 SFDVKD. J was trimmed by 3 bases and V by 0 bases; bases with no gene match: 6. The CDR3 is 17 amino acids. CDR3 DNA sequence: TGTGCCACCAGTGATTTGCAACTTAGCGGGAGAACAGATACGCAGTATTTT. Amino acid sequence: CATSDLQLSGRTDTQYF.

J is TRBJ1-5 and V is TRBV20-1, with D unclear. Germline V gene lookup returns CDR1 DFQATT and CDR2 SNEGSKA (reference sequence). This CDR3 is built from 15 residues. The germline V and J ends were trimmed by 0 bases and 0 bases, with 9 bases remaining between them. The CDR3 region is CSARDWEYSNQPQHF. CDR3 in DNA: TGCAGTGCTAGAGATTGGGAATATAGCAATCAGCCCCAGCATTTT.

V and J are TRBV28 and TRBJ2-3; D is perhaps TRBD2 (6 bases). Trimming cost V 7 bases and J 11 bases, with 19 bases left between them. The CDR3 covers 13 residues. The germline V gene encodes CDR1 MDHEN and CDR2 SYDVKM. CDR3 sequence (DNA): TGTGCCAGCACCCCACTGCCCTACGGGAGGCAGTATTTT. Translated: CASTPLPYGRQYF. Based on the CDR3 plus reference TRBV28 and TRBJ2-3, the full variable domain is DVKVTQSSRYLVKRTGEKVFLECVQDMDHENMFWYRQDPGLGLRLIYFSYDVKMKEKGDIPEGYSVSREKKERFSLILESASTNQTSMYLCASTPLPYGRQYFGPGTRLTVL.

This clonotype was seen a few times. V usage is TRBV20-1 and J usage is TRBJ1-2; TRBD1 might be the D (5 bases). V lost 5 bases to trimming and J lost 2 bases, with 9 bases between them. The germline CDR1 and CDR2 sequences are DFQATT and SNEGSKA (reference sequence). CDR3 length: 12 amino acids. CDR3 region: CSASRDNYGYTF. The CDR3, as DNA: TGCAGTGCTTCCCGGGACAACTATGGCTACACCTTC.

This chain links TRBV28 with TRBJ2-7; 10 nucleotides align to TRBD2. Germline V CDR1 and CDR2: MDHEN, SYDVKM. The CDR3 runs to 14 residues. Trimming took 6 bases from V and 6 from J; bases not matched to a gene: 8. The CDR3 nucleotides read TGTGCCAGCAGCAAACTAGCGGGAACCCTCGAGCAGTACTTC. Its protein product is CASSKLAGTLEQYF.

This chain uses TRBV28 with TRBJ2-7; D is perhaps TRBD1 or TRBD2 (5 bases each). This CDR3 is built from 15 residues. CDR1 MDHEN and CDR2 SYDVKM come from the germline V gene. Trimming took off 3 bases at V and 4 bases at J, with 16 bases between the two ends. CDR3 in DNA: TGTGCCAGCAGTTTCCTCGGGACCTCGAAGTACGAGCAGTACTTC. Translated: CASSFLGTSKYEQYF.

The chain joins TRBV6-1 to TRBJ2-3; D is unclear. With 6 bases removed from V and 10 bases from J, the gap between germline ends came to 26 bases. Germline V lookup: CDR1 MNHNS, CDR2 SASEGT. There are 16 residues in the CDR3. CDR3 region: CASRLRHERPGWAQYF. As DNA, the CDR3 is TGTGCCAGCAGACTACGCCACGAACGCCCCGGGTGGGCGCAGTATTTT.

The rearrangement links TRBV20-1 to TRBJ1-2, with TRBD1 matching 7 bases. CDR1 and CDR2 from the germline V gene are DFQATT and SNEGSKA (reference sequence). The CDR3 runs to 14 residues. The CDR3 loop is CTGRQGPGDYGYTF. In DNA, the CDR3 is TGCACCGGTAGACAGGGACCTGGGGACTATGGCTACACCTTC.

V gene TRBV20-1 combines with J gene TRBJ2-3, with TRBD2 identical over 10 bases. The CDR3 covers 15 residues. The V gene's germline CDR1 is DFQATT and CDR2 SNEGSKA (reference sequence). After removal of 3 bases from V and 0 bases from J, the junction contained 3 bases not matched to a gene. As DNA, the CDR3 is TGCAGTGCTAGCAAGCGGGGGGGTAGCACAGATACGCAGTATTTT. Translating gives CSASKRGGSTDTQYF.

This clonotype has just a few counts. This chain uses TRBV20-1 with TRBJ2-5, with D unresolved. Trimming shortened V by 1 base and J by 0 bases, and 15 bases separated the two germline ends. CDR3 length equals 16 residues. The germline V gene has CDR1 DFQATT and CDR2 SNEGSKA (reference sequence). CDR3 sequence: CSARAPGGSNQETQYF. The CDR3 DNA sequence: TGCAGTGCTAGAGCCCCAGGTGGGTCCAACCAAGAGACCCAGTACTTC.

This clonotype has more than one count but fewer than ten. This chain connects TRBV30 to TRBJ1-5; 7 bases map to TRBD1. Germline CDR1 is GTSNPN and CDR2 is SVGIG (reference sequence). The CDR3 is 14 residues long. After removal of 1 base from V and 1 base from J, the junction contained 1 base not matched to a gene. CDR3 DNA: TGTGCCTGGAGTGGGGACAGCAGCAATCAGCCCCAGCATTTT. It translates to CAWSGDSSNQPQHF.

This clonotype has a single count. The chain employs TRBV12-3 or TRBV12-4 and TRBJ2-1; 9 nucleotides match TRBD2. CDR3 size: 14 residues. The V segment lost 8 bases and the J segment 8 bases; nucleotides outside the gene matches: 10. The chain's CDR3 is CASVWAGGRDEQFF. In DNA form, the CDR3 reads TGTGCCAGCGTTTGGGCGGGAGGGCGCGATGAGCAGTTCTTC.

This CDR3 reads CSASRDTEAFF. CDR3 nucleotides: TGCAGTGCTTCGAGGGACACTGAAGCTTTCTTT. The chain combines TRBV20-1 with TRBJ1-1; D unresolved. The CDR3 spans 11 residues. Germline V lookup: CDR1 DFQATT, CDR2 SNEGSKA (reference sequence). V lost 5 bases and J 3 bases, leaving 7 bases between the germline ends.

In its sample, this clonotype was seen a few times. The chain carries TRBV6-1 and TRBJ1-1; no firm D call. Trimming took 6 bases from V and 7 from J, leaving 12 bases between them. Germline V CDR1 and CDR2: MNHNS, SASEGT. This CDR3 is built from 12 residues. CDR3: CASSPGAREAFF. In DNA, the CDR3 is TGTGCCAGCAGCCCTGGAGCCCGTGAAGCTTTCTTT.

The chain employs TRBV7-2 and TRBJ2-4; D perhaps matches TRBD2 (6 bases). V shed 0 bases and J shed 7 bases, with 16 bases lying between them. CDR1 and CDR2 (germline): SGHTA, FQGNSA. This CDR3 has 16 residues. The CDR3 DNA sequence: TGTGCCAGCAGCTTAGCAATGGCGGGATGGGATAACATTCAGTACTTC. The encoded protein is CASSLAMAGWDNIQYF.

CDR3: CASILQGALPEYQYF. The CDR3 DNA sequence: TGTGCCAGCATCCTCCAGGGTGCTCTCCCAGAGTACCAGTATTTT. J is TRBJ2-3 and V is TRBV2; a weak D match, TRBD1 (5 bases). V lost 7 bases to trimming and J lost 12 bases, with 26 bases between them. CDR1 and CDR2 (germline): SNHLY, FYNNEI. There are 15 residues in the CDR3.